These 17 T cell receptor beta chains were sequenced from one sample in a study of metastatic and nonmetastatic thyroid tumors. Thyroid surgery was preceded by no treatment in any patient. TCRdb reprocessed the PCR reads via MiXCR. Seen here are around 20,000 clones, roughly 25% observed once, and the top ten hold roughly a tenth. Sequencing was done on a sample of tumor tissue. The source of these receptors is a female donor with papillary thyroid cancer or a benign thyroid nodule (not recorded which). Some clones in this sample may be carry-over from other donors' samples.

This clone has at least ten counts. The chain combines TRBV11-3 with TRBJ1-1, with TRBD1 as a possible D gene (5 bases). Between the trimmed V and J ends, which lost 8 bases and 0 bases, there was a span of 10 bases. The CDR3 covers 13 residues. Germline CDR1 reads SGHNT; CDR2 reads YENEEA. The CDR3 protein is CASGQGMNTEAFF. The CDR3 DNA follows: TGTGCCAGCGGGCAGGGAATGAACACTGAAGCTTTCTTT.

Details on this clone: One end of the junction varies from germline; a read error may be responsible. The chain has TRBV20-1 and TRBJ1-2; D unresolved. CDR1 and CDR2 from the germline V gene are DFQATT and SNEGSKA (reference sequence). This CDR3 is built from 13 residues. CDR3 nucleotides: TGCAGTGCTAACACGGACGGGTCCTATGGATACACCTTC. Amino acid sequence: CSANTDGSYGYTF.

This clone has a count of ten or more. The chain employs TRBV7-3 and TRBJ2-1; 7 bases are a match to TRBD1. The CDR3 loop spans 14 amino acids. The junction had 9 bases not matched to a gene; V was cut back by 8 bases and J by 5 bases. Per the germline V gene, CDR1 is SGHTA and CDR2 is FQGTGA. The CDR3 coding sequence is TGTGCCAGCTCCGAGACAGGGATAAACAATGAGCAGTTCTTC. Protein product: CASSETGINNEQFF.

The chain links TRBV27 to TRBJ2-7; unclear D gene. The CDR3 sequence is 14 residues long. V was trimmed by 2 bases and J by 2 bases, leaving 10 bases between them. Germline CDR1 reads MNHEY; CDR2 reads SMNVEV (reference sequence). The CDR3 DNA follows: TGTGCCAGCAGTTTAATCGGTAGTACCTACGAGCAGTACTTC. Amino acid sequence: CASSLIGSTYEQYF.

This clone was recorded once. The rearrangement links TRBV11-2 to TRBJ2-7, with D perhaps TRBD1 (6 bases). Trimming cost V 4 bases and J 7 bases, with 14 bases left between them. CDR3 length equals 13 residues. Germline CDR1 and CDR2: SGHAT and FQNNGV. CDR3 loop: CASSSPTGKEQYF. CDR3 nucleotides: TGTGCCAGCAGCTCGCCCACAGGGAAAGAGCAGTACTTC.

The table lists this clone with many counts. A junction end diverges from the germline sequence, so it may reflect a read error. The chain recombines TRBV20-1 with TRBJ2-3; D is possibly TRBD2 (6 bases). The CDR3 sequence is 12 residues long. Per germline, CDR1 DFQATT and CDR2 SNEGSKA (reference sequence). The CDR3 protein is CSVRGRAGSVGF. In DNA form, the CDR3 reads TGCAGTGTTAGGGGCCGGGCCGGGAGTGTGGGTTTT.

This clone was recorded many times. This sequence joins TRBV27 and TRBJ2-1; D gene uncertain. The CDR3 has 15 amino acids. Germline V lookup: CDR1 MNHEY, CDR2 SMNVEV (reference sequence). V lost 0 bases and J lost 3, with 9 bases in between. CDR3 sequence: CASSLSRLNYNEQFF. CDR3 DNA sequence: TGTGCCAGCAGTTTATCGCGGCTAAACTACAATGAGCAGTTCTTC.

As regards this clone: At one end, the junction sequence differs from germline, possibly due to a read error. The rearrangement joins TRBV11-2 to TRBJ1-2; D unclear. This CDR3 contains 14 residues. The germline CDR1 and CDR2 sequences are SGHAT and FQNNGV. DNA for the CDR3: TGTGCCAGCAGCCCACCCGTAAGTACCTATGTCTACACCTTC. Translating gives CASSPPVSTYVYTF.

This clone was picked up a small number of times. Possible read error: a much larger clone is one base away. The V gene is TRBV6-9, the J gene TRBJ2-2; D is possibly TRBD1 or TRBD2 (6 bases each). This CDR3 region has 13 residues. CDR1 and CDR2 from the germline V gene are MNHGY and SVAAGI. Here the CDR3 reads CASSYRDTGGLFF. CDR3 sequence (DNA): TGTGCCAGCAGTTATAGGGACACCGGGGGGCTGTTTTTT.

The table lists this clone with many counts. The chain is built from TRBV7-6 and TRBJ2-2; the match to TRBD1 covers 9 bases. Trimming took 5 bases from V and 7 from J; bases not matched to a gene: 11. CDR1 is SGHVS, CDR2 FNYEAQ, per germline. This CDR3 has 16 residues. The CDR3 is CASSHETGGFGGELFF. The CDR3 bases are TGTGCCAGCAGCCACGAGACAGGGGGTTTCGGCGGGGAGCTGTTTTTT.

This clone was recorded many times. The chain is built from TRBV12-3 or TRBV12-4 and TRBJ1-5; 7 bases map to TRBD1. This CDR3 region has 16 residues. V trimming: 5 bases; J trimming: 1 base; junction bases outside the gene matches: 8. The CDR3: CASSPRQGQSNQPQHF. CDR3 bases: TGTGCCAGCAGTCCCAGACAGGGACAAAGCAATCAGCCCCAGCATTTT.

This clone was counted only a few times. This chain links TRBV6-2 or TRBV6-3 with TRBJ2-7; D not resolved. CDR1 and CDR2 from the germline V gene are MNHEY and SVGEGT. V lost 7 bases and J 2 bases, leaving 18 bases between the germline ends. This CDR3 region has 15 residues. The CDR3 spells CASTKIPDQAYEQYF. As DNA, the CDR3 is TGTGCCAGCACCAAAATTCCGGATCAAGCCTACGAGCAGTACTTC.

This clone was recorded only once. This chain joins TRBV20-1 and TRBJ1-6; D call uncertain. The germline gives CDR1 DFQATT, CDR2 SNEGSKA (reference sequence). The CDR3 loop spans 16 amino acids. V was trimmed by 1 base and J by 0 bases, leaving 10 bases between them. The DNA of the CDR3 is TGCAGTGCTAGAGTATTGGGGATCTCCTATAATTCACCCCTCCACTTT. Translated, it gives CSARVLGISYNSPLHF.

This clone was picked up many times. The chain combines TRBV11-2 with TRBJ1-2; 7 bases match TRBD1. J was trimmed by 7 bases and V by 1 base; bases with no gene match: 12. The CDR3 totals 16 residues. Germline lookup yields CDR1 SGHAT and CDR2 FQNNGV. CDR3 coding DNA: TGTGCCAGCAGCTTAGTCGGTACAGGGGTTAAGTCTGGCTACACCTTC. This translates into CASSLVGTGVKSGYTF.

This clone was detected ten times or more. This chain joins TRBV6-1 and TRBJ1-2, with a weak D call TRBD1 (5 bases). The CDR3 spans 14 residues. Trimming took off 5 bases at V and 5 bases at J, with 15 bases between the two ends. Per germline, CDR1 MNHNS and CDR2 SASEGT. The CDR3 here is CASSQTQGGYGYTF. The CDR3 DNA reads TGTGCCAGCAGTCAAACTCAGGGTGGTTATGGCTACACCTTC.

V usage is TRBV30 and J usage is TRBJ2-7; no definite D call. The CDR3 spans 15 residues. Germline assignment: CDR1 GTSNPN and CDR2 SVGIG (reference sequence). Trimming removed 3 bases from V and 2 bases from J, with 17 bases in between. CDR3 coding DNA: TGTGCCTGGAGGGAATCTTGGACGGCCCCCTACGAGCAGTACTTC. It is translated as CAWRESWTAPYEQYF.

In its sample, this clone was seen a few times. In the same sample, other DNA sequences code for this CDR3. This chain links TRBV10-2 with TRBJ1-6, with D possibly being TRBD1 (6 bases). Deletions cut 6 bases from V and 4 bases from J, with 13 bases between. CDR1 WSHSY and CDR2 SAAADI come from the germline V gene. The CDR3 spans 15 residues. The CDR3 nucleotides are TGCGCCAGCAGGGAGGGGGGCTCATATAATTCACCCCTCCACTTT. The encoded protein is CASREGGSYNSPLHF.